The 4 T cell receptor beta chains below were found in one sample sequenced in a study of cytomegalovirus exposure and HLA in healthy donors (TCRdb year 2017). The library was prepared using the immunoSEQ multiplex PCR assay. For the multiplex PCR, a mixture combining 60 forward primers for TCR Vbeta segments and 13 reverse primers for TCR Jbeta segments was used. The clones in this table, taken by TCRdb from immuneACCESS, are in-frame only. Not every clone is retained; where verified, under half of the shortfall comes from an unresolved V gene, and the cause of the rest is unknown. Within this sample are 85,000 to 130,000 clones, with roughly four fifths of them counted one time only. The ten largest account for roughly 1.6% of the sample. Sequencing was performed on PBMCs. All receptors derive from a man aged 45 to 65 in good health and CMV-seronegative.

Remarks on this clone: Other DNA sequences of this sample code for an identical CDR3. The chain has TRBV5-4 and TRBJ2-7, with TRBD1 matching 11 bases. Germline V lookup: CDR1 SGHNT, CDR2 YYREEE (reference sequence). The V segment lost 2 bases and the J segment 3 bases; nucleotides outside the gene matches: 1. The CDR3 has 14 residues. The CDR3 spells CASSLGTGGYEQYF. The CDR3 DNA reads TGTGCCAGCAGCTTAGGGACAGGGGGCTACGAGCAGTACTTC.

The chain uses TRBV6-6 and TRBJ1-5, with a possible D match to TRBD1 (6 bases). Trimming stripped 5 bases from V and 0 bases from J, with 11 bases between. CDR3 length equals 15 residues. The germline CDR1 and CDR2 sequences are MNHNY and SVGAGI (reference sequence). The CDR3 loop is CASSPGRGSNQPQHF. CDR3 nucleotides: TGTGCCAGCAGTCCGGGCAGGGGTAGCAATCAGCCCCAGCATTTT.

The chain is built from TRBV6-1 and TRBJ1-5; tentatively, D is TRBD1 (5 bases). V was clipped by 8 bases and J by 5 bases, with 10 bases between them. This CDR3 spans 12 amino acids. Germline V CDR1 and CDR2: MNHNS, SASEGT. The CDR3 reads CASGRADQPQHF. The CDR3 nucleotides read TGTGCCAGCGGCAGGGCGGATCAGCCCCAGCATTTT.

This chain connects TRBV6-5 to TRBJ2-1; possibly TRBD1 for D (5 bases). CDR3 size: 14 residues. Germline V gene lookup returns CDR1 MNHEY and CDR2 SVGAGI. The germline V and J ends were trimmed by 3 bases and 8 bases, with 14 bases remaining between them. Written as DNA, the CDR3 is TGTGCCAGCAGTTATACCAGGGTGGAATATGAGCAGTTCTTC. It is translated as CASSYTRVEYEQFF.